Listed here is a single T cell receptor (beta chain). Its target is not known. This sample is drawn from a study of monozygotic twins with inflammatory bowel disease. Findings and limits, study-wide: Immunosuppressive treatments differing between patients may have added repertoire variability.

CDR3 length equals 13 residues. The germline CDR1 and CDR2 sequences are SGHVS and FQNEAQ. With eight separate reactions per sample, the authors made cDNA. Reprocessing the 5' RACE reads, TCRdb reports a single entry for every CDR3 protein and omits DNA. The sample table sets out hundreds of thousands of distinct CDR3 sequences. This receptor was obtained from a human donor with ulcerative colitis or Crohn's disease, or a healthy co-twin of an affected twin (not recorded which). Specimen: blood. The V call is TRBV7-8, the J call TRBJ2-7; the D call from TCRdb, TRBD2, cannot be confirmed without DNA. CDR3 region: CASSLRERGEQYF. The full variable domain, completed using reference TRBV7-8 and TRBJ2-7, is GAGVSQSPRYKVAKRGQDVALRCDPISGHVSLFWYQQALGQGPEFLTYFQNEAQLDKSGLPSDRFFAERPEGSVSTLKIQRTQQEDSAVYLCASSLRERGEQYFGPGTRLTVT.